These T cell receptor beta chains were read from a single sample in a study of Ad26.COV2.S vaccination and SARS-CoV-2 variants. Profiling relied on immunoSEQ multiplex PCR, and the TCRdb table lists in-frame clones only, not all of them. Here the sample spans fewer than 500,000 clones, roughly 91% being singletons. The starting material was peripheral blood, obtained in a trial of Ad26.COV2.S vaccine versus placebo. The receptors here all came from a person between 18 and 59 years old who received the Ad26.COV2.S COVID-19 vaccine or a placebo. Each CDR3 is given with its conserved first and last residue. The D gene is left open where the match is weak. The size of a clone is reported for some rows only, either as once, few or many, or as a class for expanded clones.

d_gene	v_gene	j_gene	abundance	CDR3nt	CDR3aa
.	TRBV11-3	TRBJ2-1	.	TGTGCCAGCAGCCCGACCAGGTTCGATGAGCAGTTCTTC	CASSPTRFDEQFF
.	TRBV5-4	TRBJ2-7	.	TGTGCCAGCAGCTTCGCAGGGGACGAGCAGTACTTC	CASSFAGDEQYF
TRBD2	TRBV3-1/TRBV3-2	TRBJ2-7	.	TGTGCCAGCAGCCAGGGACTAGCGGGAGGGAACGAGCAGTACTTC	CASSQGLAGGNEQYF
TRBD2	TRBV2	TRBJ2-7	.	TGTGCCAGCGACACTAGCGGGAGAGCCTACGAGCAGTACTTC	CASDTSGRAYEQYF
.	TRBV10-3	TRBJ2-5	.	TGTGCCATCAGTGCAACGGGGACACAAGAGACCCAGTACTTC	CAISATGTQETQYF
TRBD2	TRBV7-7	TRBJ2-5	.	TGTGCTAGCAGCTTAGGATTGCTAGCGGGAGATTCGGGTGGAGAGACCCAGTACTTC	CASSLGLLAGDSGGETQYF
TRBD2	TRBV28	TRBJ2-5	.	TGTGCCAGCAGTTTAGGTGGCTTAGCGGGATCAGAGACCCAGTACTTC	CASSLGGLAGSETQYF
TRBD1	TRBV5-1	TRBJ2-7	.	TGCGCCAGCAGCCCCGGACAGGGGGGAATCCACGAGCAGTACTTC	CASSPGQGGIHEQYF
TRBD2	TRBV4-2	TRBJ2-1	.	TGTGCCAGCAGCCAAGACCGACTAGCGGGAGCCTACAATGAGCAGTTCTTC	CASSQDRLAGAYNEQFF
.	TRBV7-9	TRBJ2-5	.	TGTGCCAGCAGCTCGGCCCGGCGGGATATGGAGACCCAGTACTTC	CASSSARRDMETQYF
TRBD2	TRBV11-2	TRBJ2-2	.	TGTGCCAGCACCCTGGGTATAGCGGGAGGGACCGGGGAGCTGTTTTTT	CASTLGIAGGTGELFF
.	TRBV19	TRBJ1-6	few	TGTGCCAGTAGTATCTTCGGATCACCCCTCCACTTT	CASSIFGSPLHF
TRBD2	TRBV19	TRBJ2-5	.	TGTGCCAGTAGTGGGCCGGGACTAGTCAATCGGGAGACCCAGTACTTC	CASSGPGLVNRETQYF
TRBD1	TRBV4-2	TRBJ2-5	.	TGTGCCAGCAGCCAAGAGGGGACAGCCAAGACCCAGTACTTC	CASSQEGTAKTQYF
.	TRBV6-4	TRBJ2-1	few	TGTGCCAGCAGTGCAGACGGACTCTACAATGAGCAGTTCTTC	CASSADGLYNEQFF
.	TRBV30	TRBJ2-1	.	TGTGCCTGGGACATAGGGGGCTCCTACAATGAGCAGTTCTTC	CAWDIGGSYNEQFF
TRBD1	TRBV11-2	TRBJ1-1	.	TGTGCCAGCAGCTTCGGACAGGGGGTCCACACTGAAGCTTTCTTT	CASSFGQGVHTEAFF
.	TRBV19	TRBJ1-5	.	TGTGCCAGCAGAAGGGGCGGGTTCGCTCAGCCCCAGCATTTT	CASRRGGFAQPQHF
.	TRBV5-1	TRBJ2-7	.	TGCGCCAGCAGCTTGGATTGGGACAATCTCATCTCCTACGAGCAGTACTTC	CASSLDWDNLISYEQYF
TRBD1	TRBV6-2/TRBV6-3	TRBJ2-2	.	TGTGCCAGCAGTTACTCGTCCGGGGACAGCGTGCGCACCGGGGAGCTGTTTTTT	CASSYSSGDSVRTGELFF
.	TRBV12-2	TRBJ2-7	once	TGTGCAAGTCGCTTAGTATGGACCTACGAGCAGTACTTC	CASRLVWTYEQYF
.	TRBV7-9	TRBJ2-7	.	TGTGCCAGCAGCTCCGGAGAGCTCGAGCAGTACTTC	CASSSGELEQYF
.	TRBV18	TRBJ2-7	.	TGTGCCAGCTCACCAGGGAGCAGGGACGAGCAGTACTTC	CASSPGSRDEQYF
.	TRBV7-9	TRBJ1-1	.	TGTGCCAGCAGCTTATTTGGGACCGGTCGGAATACTGAAGCTTTCTTT	CASSLFGTGRNTEAFF
TRBD1	TRBV5-6	TRBJ1-2	.	TGTGCCAGCAGCTTCTCCGGGACAGGGAGCTATGGCTACACCTTC	CASSFSGTGSYGYTF
.	TRBV21-1	TRBJ1-1	.	TGTGCCAGCTCCGAGGGAGGGGCGCCGGATGGTAAGGGGGCTTTCTTT	CASSEGGAPDGKGAFF
TRBD1	TRBV7-9	TRBJ2-7	once	TGTGTTGTTAGAGAGGGACAGGGGACCTACGAGCAGTACTTC	CVVREGQGTYEQYF
TRBD2	TRBV6-2/TRBV6-3	TRBJ2-5	.	TGTGCCAGCAGTTACACCCAGCGGGAGTTTGCAGAGACCCAGTACTTC	CASSYTQREFAETQYF
.	TRBV5-8	TRBJ2-1	.	TGTGCCAGCAGCTTGAGACCGGCTTCTAATGAGCAGTTCTTC	CASSLRPASNEQFF
.	TRBV18	TRBJ2-1	.	TGTGCCAGCTCACCGGCCCCTAGCGATGAGCAGTTCTTC	CASSPAPSDEQFF
.	TRBV5-7	TRBJ1-1	.	TGTGCCAGCAGCCCTGGACAGAGGGTGCACACTGAAGCTTTCTTT	CASSPGQRVHTEAFF
.	TRBV7-3	TRBJ2-2	.	TGTGCCAGCAGCTTAGGTGGACTCACCACCGGGGAGCTGTTTTTT	CASSLGGLTTGELFF
TRBD1	TRBV7-2	TRBJ1-3	.	TGTGCCAGCAGCTTGACAGGGTACCTATCTGGAAACACCATATATTTT	CASSLTGYLSGNTIYF
.	TRBV10-1	TRBJ2-7	.	TGCGCCAGCAGTCGTCCCGGGACACCTTCCTACGAGCAGTACTTC	CASSRPGTPSYEQYF
TRBD2	TRBV7-9	TRBJ2-1	.	TGTGCCAGCAGCCCGGGACTAGCGGGAGGGATTTACAATGAGCAGTTCTTC	CASSPGLAGGIYNEQFF